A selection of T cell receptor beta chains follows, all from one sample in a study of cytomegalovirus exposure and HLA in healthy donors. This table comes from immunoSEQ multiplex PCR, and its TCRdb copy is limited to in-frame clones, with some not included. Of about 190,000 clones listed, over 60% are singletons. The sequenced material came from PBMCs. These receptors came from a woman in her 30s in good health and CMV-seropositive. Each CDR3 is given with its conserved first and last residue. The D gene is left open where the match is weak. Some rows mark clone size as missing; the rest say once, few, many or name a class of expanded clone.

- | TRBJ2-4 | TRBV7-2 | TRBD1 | TGTGCCAGCAGCTTAGTAATAGGGGCCAGGGGGCAAAACATTCAGTACTTC | CASSLVIGARGQNIQYF
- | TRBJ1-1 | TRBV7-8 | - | TGTGCCAGCAGCCTTAACACCCTGGGGGCCACTGAAGCTTTCTTT | CASSLNTLGATEAFF
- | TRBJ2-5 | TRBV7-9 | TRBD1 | TGTGCCAGCAGCTTGGGGAAAGGGGGCACAGAGACCCAGTACTTC | CASSLGKGGTETQYF
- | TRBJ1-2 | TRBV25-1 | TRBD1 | TGTGCCAGCAGTCACCCACAGGGGAACTATGGCTACACCTTC | CASSHPQGNYGYTF
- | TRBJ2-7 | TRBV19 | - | TGTGCCAGTAGTACCTCCTCGGGGAGTAACAAGCAGTACTTC | CASSTSSGSNKQYF
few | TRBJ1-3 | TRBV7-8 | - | TGTGCCAGCAGCTTAGCGGGGGGTCAGGCCTCTGGAAACACCATATATTTT | CASSLAGGQASGNTIYF
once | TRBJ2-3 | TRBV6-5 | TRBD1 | TGTGCCAGCAGTTTCGACAGGGGGCGCACAGATACGCAGTATTTT | CASSFDRGRTDTQYF
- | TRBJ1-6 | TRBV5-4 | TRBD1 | TGTGCCAGCAGCCCGGGACAGGGAGTCTTCAATAATTCACCCCTCCACTTT | CASSPGQGVFNNSPLHF
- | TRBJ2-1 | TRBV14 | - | TGTGCCAGCAGCCAACACTGGGGGGATAATGAGCAGTTCTTC | CASSQHWGDNEQFF
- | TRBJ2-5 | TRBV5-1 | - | TGCGCCAGCAGCTTGGGAGGGAAGAAAGAGACCCAGTACTTC | CASSLGGKKETQYF
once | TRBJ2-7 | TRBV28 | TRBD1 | TGTGCCAGCAGTTCCGACAGGGTTCGGTACTTC | CASSSDRVRYF
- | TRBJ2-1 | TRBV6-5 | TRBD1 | TGTGCCAGCAGAAGCACAGGGGAAGTCCAAAATGAGCAGTTCTTC | CASRSTGEVQNEQFF
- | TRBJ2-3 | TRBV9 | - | TGTGCCAGCACCCTAGCCCCTACCCTGGGCGCAGATACGCAGTATTTT | CASTLAPTLGADTQYF
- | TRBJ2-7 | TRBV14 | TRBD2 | TGTGCCAGCAGCCCCCCTAGCGGGAACTACGAGCAGTACTTC | CASSPPSGNYEQYF
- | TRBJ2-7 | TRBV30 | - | TGTGCCTGGAGTCTATACTACGAGCAGTACTTC | CAWSLYYEQYF
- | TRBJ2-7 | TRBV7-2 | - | TGTGCCAGCAGCCTAGAGGCGGTCGAGCAGTACTTC | CASSLEAVEQYF
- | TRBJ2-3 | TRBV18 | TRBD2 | TGTGCCAGCTCCCCAACTAGCGGGAGCACAGATACGCAGTATTTT | CASSPTSGSTDTQYF
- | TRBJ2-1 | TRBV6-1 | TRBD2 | TGTGCCAGCAGTGGGAACCCGGGGACTAGCGGCCTCTACAATGAGCAGTTCTTC | CASSGNPGTSGLYNEQFF
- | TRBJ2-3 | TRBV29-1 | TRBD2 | TGCAGCGCCTCCAGCGGGGGGGGCACAGATACGCAGTATTTT | CSASSGGGTDTQYF
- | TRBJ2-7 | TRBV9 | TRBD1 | TGTGCCAGCAGCTTGGGGACAGGGAGCTCCTACGAGCAGTACTTC | CASSLGTGSSYEQYF
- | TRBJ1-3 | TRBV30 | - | TGTGCCTGGAGTGTACGAGGGAGCTCTGGAAACACCATATATTTT | CAWSVRGSSGNTIYF
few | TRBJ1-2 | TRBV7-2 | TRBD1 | TGTGCCAGCAGCTTAGTATACGGACAGGAGGGGGGCTACACCTTC | CASSLVYGQEGGYTF
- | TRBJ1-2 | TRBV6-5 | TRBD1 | TGTGCCAGCAGTCCCCGGGACAGGGCAGTCTCTGGCTACACCTTC | CASSPRDRAVSGYTF
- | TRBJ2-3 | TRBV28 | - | TGTGCCAGCAGTTTAAACGGGTTGAGAGATACGCAGTATTTT | CASSLNGLRDTQYF
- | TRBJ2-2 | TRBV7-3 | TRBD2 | TGTGCCAGCAGCGCGGGACTAGCGGGGACCGGGGAGCTGTTTTTT | CASSAGLAGTGELFF
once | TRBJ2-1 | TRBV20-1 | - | TGCAGTGCCGTGAATCAGGCTGAGCAGTTCTTC | CSAVNQAEQFF
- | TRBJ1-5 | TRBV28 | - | TGTGCCAGCTTGCTTCCCTTGGGCGATCAGCCCCAGCATTTT | CASLLPLGDQPQHF
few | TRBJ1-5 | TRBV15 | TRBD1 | TGTGCCACCAGCAGAGTAGGACAGGGGGCTGCGCAGCCCCAGCATTTT | CATSRVGQGAAQPQHF
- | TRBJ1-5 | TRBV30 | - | TGTGCCTGGACCTCCGGTGGCCCGGGGGACAATCAGCCCCAGCATTTT | CAWTSGGPGDNQPQHF
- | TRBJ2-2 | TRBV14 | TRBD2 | TGTGCCAGCAGCCCACGGGGAGGGGCCGGCACCGGGGAGCTGTTTTTT | CASSPRGGAGTGELFF
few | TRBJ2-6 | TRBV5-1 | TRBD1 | TGCGCCAGCGCGAAGACAGGGACCGGGTCTGGGGCCAACGTCCTGACTTTC | CASAKTGTGSGANVLTF
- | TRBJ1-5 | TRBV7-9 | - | TGTGCCAGCAGCTTTTGGACGGGGCAGGGGTATCGGCAGCCCCAGCATTTT | CASSFWTGQGYRQPQHF
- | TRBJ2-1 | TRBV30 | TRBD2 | TGTGCCTGGAGTCGAATACGGACTAGCGGGCGGGAGCAGTTCTTC | CAWSRIRTSGREQFF
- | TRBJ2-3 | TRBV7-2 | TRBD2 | TGTGCCAGCAGCCCGGGACTAGCGGTAGATACGCAGTATTTT | CASSPGLAVDTQYF
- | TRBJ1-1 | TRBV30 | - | TGTGCCTGGAGTGTCTATCCAGACAGGTACACTGAAGCTTTCTTT | CAWSVYPDRYTEAFF
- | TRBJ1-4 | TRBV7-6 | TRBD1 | TGTGCCAGCAGCCCGAGCCCTCTGGGACAGGGGGCGAATGAAAAACTGTTTTTT | CASSPSPLGQGANEKLFF
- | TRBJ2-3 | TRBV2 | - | TGTGCCAGCATGTCGAGGGGGTTTGCAGATACGCAGTATTTT | CASMSRGFADTQYF